This entry describes one T cell receptor beta chain. Authors' methods: By means of reference gene primer amplification, nucleated cell counts were estimated. Using immunoSEQ multiplex PCR, the repertoire was profiled, and TCRdb retains in-frame clones only, with some absent. Clonal size and the V and J genes are those of that table, whereas D and trimming came from the DNA. The table has about 70,000 clones, about 89% seen once; the top ten hold around 13%. These data come from a study of blood T cell repertoires in COVID-19. The overall study: T cells, B-cell-depleted T cells, or PBMCs provided the cDNA or gDNA that served as material.

Germline CDR1 reads LGHDT; CDR2 reads YNNKEL (reference sequence). Trimming took 5 bases from V and 7 from J; bases not matched to a gene: 5. The CDR3 sequence is 14 residues long. The chain couples TRBV3-1 (or the pseudogene TRBV3-2) to TRBJ1-5, with TRBD1 matching over 10 bases. The TCR sequence derives from an older woman with acute or convalescent COVID-19. The source material was peripheral blood. As DNA, the CDR3 is TGTGCCAGCAGCTATGGGACAGGGGAGCAGCCCCAGCATTTT. This codes for CASSYGTGEQPQHF.